The present T cell receptor (beta chain) was sequenced within a study of blood T cell repertoires in COVID-19. Study-level background: The cDNA or gDNA used as material had been derived from T cells, B-cell-depleted T cells, or PBMCs.

V was clipped by 8 bases and J by 4 bases, with 17 bases between them. Per the germline V gene, CDR1 is MNHNY and CDR2 is SVGAGI (reference sequence). CDR3 length equals 15 residues. Original analysis: Reference gene primer amplification gave estimated nucleated cell counts. Generated by immunoSEQ multiplex PCR, the TCRdb table keeps only in-frame clones and is missing some. V, J and clone size are taken as reported in that table, and D and trimming were inferred from the DNA itself. The repertoire holds 200,000 or so clones, with around 85% as singletons. The origin of this receptor is a human donor with active or convalescent COVID-19. The donor label of this sample is uncertain. Sample: peripheral blood. This chain links TRBV6-6 with TRBJ1-4; D possibly corresponds to TRBD1 (6 bases). CDR3 DNA sequence: TGTGCCAGCGGACAGCCGCCGGACAGTAATGAAAAACTGTTTTTT. This encodes CASGQPPDSNEKLFF.